Each of the 22 T cell receptor beta chains below was sequenced from the same sample in a study of vaccination effects on CD4 cells after COVID-19. Under the ViraFEST assay, PBMC were stimulated with viral peptide pools so that antigen-specific CD4+ T cells expanded. Sequencing was performed afterwards. Cells that had been cultured for 10 days were the source of isolated CD4+ T cells. Which antigens these TCRs recognize remains unknown. Sequenced by immunoSEQ multiplex PCR; TCRdb stores in-frame clones only, minus some. The data show roughly 76,000 clones, approximately 81% seen once. The sample here was CD4+ T cells from PBMCs cultured with HCoV-229E spike peptides, taken before COVID-19 vaccination. These receptors came from a human donor who received a COVID-19 vaccine.

The chain has TRBV18 and TRBJ1-5; perhaps TRBD1 as D (6 bases). Between the trimmed V and J ends, which lost 5 bases and 1 base, there was a span of 12 bases. The CDR3 has 15 residues. The germline CDR1 and CDR2 sequences are KGHSH and LQKENI. For the CDR3, the DNA is TGTGCCAGCTCAGCTGCAGGGGAGAGCAATCAGCCCCAGCATTTT. This gives the protein CASSAAGESNQPQHF.

The chain recombines TRBV30 with TRBJ1-4; the D gene is possibly TRBD1 (5 bases). Trimming cost V 2 bases and J 11 bases, with 15 bases left between them. Germline V gene lookup returns CDR1 GTSNPN and CDR2 SVGIG (reference sequence). This CDR3 spans 13 amino acids. The CDR3 DNA reads as TGTGCCTGGAGTCCGGGCGGCGGGGGGAAACTGTTTTTT. It translates to CAWSPGGGGKLFF.

The chain is built from TRBV12-2 and TRBJ2-3; the table gives TRBD2 as D, unverified against the DNA. TRBV12-2 constitutes a pseudogene. CDR3 length: 18 amino acids. DNA of the CDR3: TGTGCAAGTCGCTTAGCATTTCCGGGGAACGTAAGCACAGATACGCAGTATTTT. Protein product: CASRLAFPGNVSTDTQYF.

This clone was detected once. The V call is TRBV7-3, the J call TRBJ2-1; D ambiguous. V lost 5 bases and J 3 bases, leaving 8 bases between the germline ends. Germline CDR1 SGHTA, CDR2 FQGTGA. This CDR3 region has 13 residues. CDR3 DNA sequence: TGTGCCAGCAGCATTCCCTTCTACAATGAGCAGTTCTTC. Translation gives CASSIPFYNEQFF. Full variable domain (remainder filled in from reference TRBV7-3 and TRBJ2-1): GAGVSQTPSNKVTEKGKYVELRCDPISGHTALYWYRQSLGQGPEFLIYFQGTGAADDSGLPNDRFFAVRPEGSVSTLKIQRTERGDSAVYLCASSIPFYNEQFFGPGTRLTVL.

The chain uses TRBV4-1 and TRBJ2-5, with 13 bases that match TRBD2. The CDR3 sequence is 16 residues long. V shed 4 bases, J shed 5 bases, and the junction held 7 bases outside the gene matches. Per the germline V gene, CDR1 is MGHRA and CDR2 is YSYEKL. CDR3 amino acids: CASSRTTSGGIETQYF. The CDR3 coding sequence is TGCGCCAGCAGCCGGACGACTAGCGGGGGGATCGAGACCCAGTACTTC.

This clone occurred a few times. V gene TRBV18 combines with J gene TRBJ1-5; no definite D call. The CDR3 sequence is 14 residues long. Germline lookup yields CDR1 KGHSH and CDR2 LQKENI. V was cut by 4 bases and J by 0 bases, with 7 bases left in between. The CDR3 here is CASSQGISNQPQHF. CDR3 nucleotide sequence: TGTGCCAGCTCACAGGGTATTAGCAATCAGCCCCAGCATTTT.

The gene calls are TRBV12-3 or TRBV12-4 and TRBJ1-2; D gene unclear. Trimming took off 7 bases at V and 0 bases at J, with 9 bases between the two ends. This CDR3 contains 13 residues. CDR3 bases: TGTGCCAGCACCTACAGAGCTAACTATGGCTACACCTTC. This codes for CASTYRANYGYTF.

The genes are TRBV6-2 or TRBV6-3 and TRBJ2-7; D is possibly TRBD2 (5 bases). CDR1 and CDR2 (germline): MNHEY, SVGEGT. The CDR3 extends over 13 amino acids. The V gene lost 3 bases and the J gene lost 3 bases, with 9 bases spanning the gap. The CDR3 bases are TGTGCCAGCAGTTATTCGGGGAACTACGAGCAGTACGTC. Translating gives CASSYSGNYEQYV.

This rearrangement joins TRBV6-5 to TRBJ2-1; 7 nucleotides agree with TRBD1. Germline lookup yields CDR1 MNHEY and CDR2 SVGAGI. Losses at the gene ends were 7 bases for V and 8 bases for J; bases not matched to a gene: 11. The length of the CDR3 is 14 residues. Here the CDR3 DNA reads TGTGCCAGCACCCCGGGACAGAGAGGGTATGAGCAGTTCTTC. Translated: CASTPGQRGYEQFF.

The rearrangement links TRBV2 to TRBJ2-7, with D possibly being TRBD1 (6 bases). The CDR3 covers 13 residues. Trimming left V 7 bases short and J 7 bases short, with 17 bases between. Germline V gene sequence: CDR1 SNHLY, CDR2 FYNNEI. This CDR3 reads CASNLQGQGEQYV. In nucleotides, the CDR3 is TGTGCCAGCAACCTACAGGGTCAAGGAGAGCAGTACGTC.

The chain carries TRBV29-1 and TRBJ2-5; 8 nucleotides agree with TRBD1. In germline, CDR1 is SQVTM, CDR2 ANQGSEA. This CDR3 is built from 14 residues. V lost 4 bases and J lost 9; bases outside the gene matches: 13. The CDR3 reads CSVVGQGLLRAQYF. CDR3 in DNA: TGCAGCGTTGTTGGACAGGGACTCTTAAGAGCCCAGTACTTC.

V is TRBV18 and J is TRBJ1-2; D remains unclear. CDR1 KGHSH and CDR2 LQKENI come from the germline V gene. The CDR3 is 16 amino acids. Trimming removed 4 bases from V and 4 bases from J, with 19 bases in between. CDR3 coding DNA: TGTGCCAGCTCACTTCTAGACATCCAAATGGGCTATGGCTACACCTTC. It codes for CASSLLDIQMGYGYTF.

This clone was seen only a few times. It is likely a read error, because the conserved phenylalanine at the end of the CDR3 is missing. It is unclear where the CDR3 begins or ends on the DNA, so no DNA is shown, and the CDR3 is as TCRdb lists it. The chain links TRBV3-1 (or the pseudogene TRBV3-2) to TRBJ2-3; the table's D call, TRBD2, has no DNA check behind it. With termini counted, the CDR3 has 14 amino acids. Per germline, CDR1 LGHDT and CDR2 YNNKEL (reference sequence). The CDR3 here is CASSQDPGTSPTAL.

The genes are TRBV2 and TRBJ2-3; D remains ambiguous. The CDR3 has 15 residues. Trimming stripped 5 bases from V and 4 bases from J, with 16 bases between. The germline V gene has CDR1 SNHLY and CDR2 FYNNEI. The CDR3 coding sequence is TGTGCCAGCAGTCCAGTCTTATTGGAGTCAGATACGCAGTATTTT. Translating gives CASSPVLLESDTQYF.

The chain links TRBV24-1 to TRBJ2-3; 9 bases match TRBD1. Trimming at V came to 3 bases and at J to 5 bases, leaving 5 bases not matched to a gene. The CDR3 runs 15 residues. Germline CDR1 reads KGHDR; CDR2 reads SFDVKD. The CDR3 sequence: CATSDPTTGGDTQYF. The CDR3, as DNA: TGTGCCACCAGTGATCCAACGACAGGGGGAGATACGCAGTATTTT.

The chain uses TRBV5-1 and TRBJ2-3; tentative D call: TRBD2 (5 bases). V lost 2 bases, J lost 4 bases, and 17 bases lay in between. The V gene's germline CDR1 is SGHRS and CDR2 YFSETQ. The CDR3 runs 16 residues. CDR3 protein: CASSFRFSSVSDTQYF. CDR3 nucleotides: TGCGCCAGCAGCTTCCGGTTCAGTAGCGTCTCAGATACGCAGTATTTT.

The chain combines TRBV7-9 with TRBJ1-1; unclear D gene. From germline, CDR1 is SEHNR and CDR2 FQNEAQ (reference sequence). The CDR3 runs to 13 residues. Trimming removed 2 bases at V and 3 bases at J, with 7 bases between. The CDR3 DNA reads as TGTGCCAGCAGCTTAAACGGGTACACTGAAGCTTTCTTT. Amino acids: CASSLNGYTEAFF.

CDR3 nucleotide sequence: TGTGCCAGCAGCCAAGTAATAGGACAGGGGTACAATGAGCAGTTCTTC. This sequence encodes CASSQVIGQGYNEQFF. The rearrangement links TRBV4-2 to TRBJ2-1; 9 nucleotides match TRBD1. V shed 1 base, J shed 4 bases, and the junction held 5 bases outside the gene matches. Looked up from germline, CDR1 is LGHNA and CDR2 is YNFKEQ. CDR3 length equals 16 residues.

This chain connects TRBV9 to TRBJ2-3, with D hard to call. CDR3 length equals 13 residues. V gave up 2 bases and J gave up 2 bases, with 6 bases separating them. The V gene's germline CDR1 is SGDLS and CDR2 YYNGEE. CDR3 sequence reads: CASSVSITDTQYF. The CDR3, as DNA: TGTGCCAGCAGCGTCTCCATCACAGATACGCAGTATTTT. Looking up the rest from reference TRBV9 and TRBJ2-3 gives the full variable domain: DSGVTQTPKHLITATGQRVTLRCSPRSGDLSVYWYQQSLDQGLQFLIQYYNGEERAKGNILERFSAQQFPDLHSELNLSSLELGDSALYFCASSVSITDTQYFGPGTRLTVL.

The chain couples TRBV30 to TRBJ1-2; TRBD1 matches at 7 bases. The germline V gene has CDR1 GTSNPN and CDR2 SVGIG (reference sequence). V trimming: 4 bases; J trimming: 7 bases; junction bases outside the gene matches: 6. This CDR3 is 12 amino acids long. CDR3 coding DNA: TGTGCCTGGACTGCAGGGGGGGTTGGCTACACCTTC. This encodes CAWTAGGVGYTF.

V is TRBV4-1 and J is TRBJ2-7; tentatively, D is TRBD1 (6 bases). Germline CDR1 and CDR2: MGHRA and YSYEKL. V lost 1 base and J 3 bases, leaving 19 bases between the germline ends. There are 17 residues in the CDR3. The CDR3 here is CASSQGWQGPSFYEQYV. The CDR3 coding sequence is TGCGCCAGCAGCCAAGGTTGGCAGGGGCCAAGTTTCTACGAGCAGTACGTC.

The J gene is TRBJ2-3, the V gene TRBV2; 13 bases are a match to TRBD2. From germline, CDR1 is SNHLY and CDR2 FYNNEI. The CDR3 consists of 16 residues. Losses at the gene ends were 2 bases for V and 4 bases for J; bases not matched to a gene: 3. As DNA, the CDR3 is TGTGCCAGCAGTGAACTGGGACTAGCGGGATCAGATACGCAGTATTTT. It translates to CASSELGLAGSDTQYF.